These T cell receptor beta chains were read from a single sample in a study of STAT5B mutations in CD4+ large granular lymphocyte leukemia. Using immunoSEQ multiplex PCR, the repertoire was profiled, and TCRdb retains in-frame clones only, with some absent. The table shows about 33,000 clones, with about 70% occurring only once. Sequenced: CD4+ T cells from blood buffy coats. These TCRs come from a human donor in good health. The CDR3 runs from the conserved cysteine through the conserved F or W. Fields, in order: D gene, J gene, V gene, clone size, CDR3 DNA, CDR3 protein. A D gene is named only where the DNA matches it firmly. Clone size is shown for a subset of rows, as once, few, many or a class of expanded clone.

TRBD1	TRBJ1-1	TRBV19	.	TGTGCCAGTAGGGACAGGGGCGTCATGAACACTGAAGCTTTCTTT	CASRDRGVMNTEAFF
.	TRBJ1-2	TRBV4-1	.	TGCGCCAGCAGCCAAGCACCTTCACAGGGAAACTATGGCTACACCTTC	CASSQAPSQGNYGYTF
.	TRBJ1-1	TRBV11-2	.	TGTGCCAGCAGCTTAGGAGCAGCGGGTGAAGCTTTCTTT	CASSLGAAGEAFF
TRBD1	TRBJ2-6	TRBV18	.	TGTGCCAGCTCACACAGACAGGGGGTCGACTCTGGGGCCAACGTCCTGACTTTC	CASSHRQGVDSGANVLTF
TRBD2	TRBJ2-2	TRBV6-6	.	TGTGCCAGCCTCATTCGGGAGGTATCGAACACCGGGGAGCTGTTTTTT	CASLIREVSNTGELFF
.	TRBJ1-1	TRBV5-4	.	TGTGCCAGCAGCTATACAGGGAACTCTGAAGCTTTCTTT	CASSYTGNSEAFF
.	TRBJ2-7	TRBV4-3	few	TGCGCCAGCAGTGCCGCTGTAGGTACGTTCTCCTACGAGCAGTACTTC	CASSAAVGTFSYEQYF
.	TRBJ1-1	TRBV19	.	TGTGCCAGTAGACTTGTTGCTGAAGCTTTCTTT	CASRLVAEAFF
TRBD1	TRBJ2-4	TRBV7-2	.	TGTGCCAGCAGCCCGCGATGGGGGCAGGGGGCTGGGAATATTCAGTACTTC	CASSPRWGQGAGNIQYF
.	TRBJ2-7	TRBV19	.	TGTGCCAGTAGTATGGAGGGGGCAGGCTACGAGCAGTACTTC	CASSMEGAGYEQYF
TRBD1	TRBJ2-5	TRBV7-9	.	TGTGCCAGCAGTTCTATAACAGGGGAGGAGACCCAGTACTTC	CASSSITGEETQYF
.	TRBJ2-7	TRBV29-1	.	TGCAGCCCAGCCTCCGGGACCGCGATTTCCTACGAGCAGTACTTC	CSPASGTAISYEQYF
.	TRBJ2-3	TRBV15	.	TGTGCCACCACATACCAGGGGAGGTCAGATACGCAGTATTTT	CATTYQGRSDTQYF
.	TRBJ1-3	TRBV28	few	TGTGCCAGCAGTCTCGTTCAGGCAGGGCAAGGAAACACCATATATTTT	CASSLVQAGQGNTIYF
.	TRBJ2-4	TRBV5-4	.	TGTGCCAGCAGCTTGGACAGGGCAGCCAAAAACATTCAGTACTTC	CASSLDRAAKNIQYF
.	TRBJ2-7	TRBV6-6	once	TGTGCCAGCAGTTATGACTTGGGGGGGCTGGGGGAGCAGTACTTC	CASSYDLGGLGEQYF
TRBD2	TRBJ2-7	TRBV13	once	TGTGCCAGCGGACTAGCGGGAAGGTACGAGCAGTACTTC	CASGLAGRYEQYF
TRBD1	TRBJ1-2	TRBV5-1	.	TGCGCCAGCAGCTTGATGGCAGGGGGAGCCATTTATGGCTACACCTTC	CASSLMAGGAIYGYTF
TRBD2	TRBJ2-1	TRBV9	.	TGTGCCAGCAGCGGGGGACTAGCGGGAGGAAATGAGCAGTTCTTC	CASSGGLAGGNEQFF
.	TRBJ2-3	TRBV7-2	.	TGTGCCAGCAGCTTACCTATTAGCACAGATACGCAGTATTTT	CASSLPISTDTQYF
.	TRBJ2-4	TRBV11-2	.	TGTGCCAGCAGCTTAGCCCCCGGGACTCCAACCATTCAGTACTTC	CASSLAPGTPTIQYF
.	TRBJ1-3	TRBV19	.	TGTGCCAGTATGACAAGGGGTTCTGGAAACACCATATATTTT	CASMTRGSGNTIYF
.	TRBJ2-3	TRBV28	.	TGTGCCAGCAGTTTTATTTCCCAGTCCACAGATACGCAGTATTTT	CASSFISQSTDTQYF
.	TRBJ1-2	TRBV30	.	TGTGCCTGGACAGGGTCTTATGGCTACACCTTC	CAWTGSYGYTF
.	TRBJ1-3	TRBV28	.	TGTGCCAGCAGTTTACGTCTGAACACCATATATTTT	CASSLRLNTIYF
.	TRBJ1-1	TRBV19	.	TGTGCCAGTAGTATCTCTATAATGAACACTGAAGCTTTCTTT	CASSISIMNTEAFF
TRBD1	TRBJ2-7	TRBV28	few	TGTGCCAGCAGTCCTCCGGGGCAGGGGGCCCACGAGCAGTACTTC	CASSPPGQGAHEQYF
.	TRBJ1-1	TRBV27	.	TGTGCCAGCAGTTTATCTCCAGAAAACACTGAAGCTTTCTTT	CASSLSPENTEAFF
TRBD1	TRBJ1-5	TRBV7-9	few	TGTGCCAGCAGCCAAGGACAGGGGGGTAATAGCAATCAGCCCCAGCATTTT	CASSQGQGGNSNQPQHF
.	TRBJ2-1	TRBV6-5	.	TGTGCCAGCAGACCCTTGGGGTACAATGAGCAGTTCTTC	CASRPLGYNEQFF
TRBD2	TRBJ2-1	TRBV7-6	.	TGTGCCAGCAGCTTATATAGTAGGCTAGCGGGAGTCCAACTGACGCACAATGAGCAGTTCTTC	CASSLYSRLAGVQLTHNEQFF